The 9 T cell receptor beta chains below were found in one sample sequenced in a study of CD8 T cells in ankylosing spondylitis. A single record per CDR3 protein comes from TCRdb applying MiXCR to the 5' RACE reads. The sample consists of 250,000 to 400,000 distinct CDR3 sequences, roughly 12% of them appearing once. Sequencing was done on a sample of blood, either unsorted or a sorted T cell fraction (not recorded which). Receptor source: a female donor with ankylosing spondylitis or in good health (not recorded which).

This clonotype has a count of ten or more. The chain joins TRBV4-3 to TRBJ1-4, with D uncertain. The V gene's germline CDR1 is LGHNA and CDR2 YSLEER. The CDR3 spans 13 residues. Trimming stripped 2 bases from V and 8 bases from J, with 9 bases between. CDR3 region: CASSQSASEKLFF. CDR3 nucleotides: TGCGCCAGCAGCCAAAGTGCGTCCGAAAAACTGTTTTTT.

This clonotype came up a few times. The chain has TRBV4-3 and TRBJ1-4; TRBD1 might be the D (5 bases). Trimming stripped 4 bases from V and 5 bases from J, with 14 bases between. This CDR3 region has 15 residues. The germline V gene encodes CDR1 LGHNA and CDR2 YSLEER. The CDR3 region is CASSPAGLLNEKLFF. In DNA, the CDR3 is TGCGCCAGCAGCCCCGCGGGACTGTTAAATGAAAAACTGTTTTTT.

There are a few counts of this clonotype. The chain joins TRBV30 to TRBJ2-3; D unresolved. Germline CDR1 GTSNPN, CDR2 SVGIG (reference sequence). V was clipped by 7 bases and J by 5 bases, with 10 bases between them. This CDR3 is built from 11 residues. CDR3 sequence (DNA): TGTGCCTACCAGATGAAAGATACGCAGTATTTT. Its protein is CAYQMKDTQYF.

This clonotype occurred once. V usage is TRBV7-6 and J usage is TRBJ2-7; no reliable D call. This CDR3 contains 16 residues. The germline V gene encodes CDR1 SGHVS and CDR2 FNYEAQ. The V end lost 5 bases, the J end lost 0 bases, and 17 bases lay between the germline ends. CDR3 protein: CASSPKVETVSYEQYF. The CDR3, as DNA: TGTGCCAGCAGCCCAAAGGTGGAGACGGTCTCCTACGAGCAGTACTTC.

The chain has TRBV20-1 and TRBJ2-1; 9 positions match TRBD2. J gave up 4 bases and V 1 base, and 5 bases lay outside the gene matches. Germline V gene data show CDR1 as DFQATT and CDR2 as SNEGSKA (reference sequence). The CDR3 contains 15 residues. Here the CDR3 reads CSARVAGGRYNEQFF. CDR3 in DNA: TGCAGTGCTAGAGTGGCGGGGGGGCGGTACAATGAGCAGTTCTTC.

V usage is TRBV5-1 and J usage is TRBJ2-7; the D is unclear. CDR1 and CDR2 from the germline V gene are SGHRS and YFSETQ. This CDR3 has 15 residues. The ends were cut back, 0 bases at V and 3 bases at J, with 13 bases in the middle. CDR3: CASSLDGWAGYEQYF. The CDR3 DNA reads TGCGCCAGCAGCTTGGATGGATGGGCAGGCTACGAGCAGTACTTC.

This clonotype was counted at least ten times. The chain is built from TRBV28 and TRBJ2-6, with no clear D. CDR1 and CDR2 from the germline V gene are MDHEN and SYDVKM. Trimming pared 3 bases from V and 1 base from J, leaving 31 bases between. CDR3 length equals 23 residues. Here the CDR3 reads CASSFGSGLVGSLSVSGANVLTF. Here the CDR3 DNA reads TGTGCCAGCAGTTTCGGTTCAGGTCTAGTTGGGTCACTCTCCGTGTCTGGGGCCAACGTCCTGACTTTC.

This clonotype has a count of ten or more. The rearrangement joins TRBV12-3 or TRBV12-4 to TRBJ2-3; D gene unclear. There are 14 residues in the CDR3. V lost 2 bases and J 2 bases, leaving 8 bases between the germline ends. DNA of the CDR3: TGTGCCAGCAGTTTATGGGGATCCACAGATACGCAGTATTTT. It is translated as CASSLWGSTDTQYF.

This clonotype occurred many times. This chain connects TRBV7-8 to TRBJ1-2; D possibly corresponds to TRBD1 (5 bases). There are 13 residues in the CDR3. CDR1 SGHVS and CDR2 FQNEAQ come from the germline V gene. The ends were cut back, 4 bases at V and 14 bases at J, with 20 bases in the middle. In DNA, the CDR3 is TGTGCCAGCAGCTCACGGGCCAGGGAAGGAGGAACCTTC. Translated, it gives CASSSRAREGGTF.